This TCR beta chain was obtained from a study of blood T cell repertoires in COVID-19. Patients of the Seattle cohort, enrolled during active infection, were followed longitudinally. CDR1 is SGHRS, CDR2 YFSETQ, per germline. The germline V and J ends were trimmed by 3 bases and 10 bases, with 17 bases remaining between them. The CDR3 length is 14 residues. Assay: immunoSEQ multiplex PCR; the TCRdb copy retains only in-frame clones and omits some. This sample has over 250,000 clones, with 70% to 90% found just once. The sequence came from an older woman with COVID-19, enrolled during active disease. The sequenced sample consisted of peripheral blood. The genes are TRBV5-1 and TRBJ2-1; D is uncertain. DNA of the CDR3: TGCGCCAGCAGCTCGAGAGGATACCGGATAGAGCAGTTCTTC. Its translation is CASSSRGYRIEQFF. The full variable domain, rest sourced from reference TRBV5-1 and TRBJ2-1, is KAGVTQTPRYLIKTRGQQVTLSCSPISGHRSVSWYQQTPGQGLQFLFEYFSETQRNKGNFPGRFSGRQFSNSRSEMNVSTLELGDSALYLCASSSRGYRIEQFFGPGTRLTVL.